A few counts support the clone carrying this T cell receptor (beta chain). This entry comes from a study of beta chain features in type 1 diabetes. The entirety of the isolated RNA underwent reverse transcription, so expressed TCRB transcripts were sequenced. Here immunoSEQ multiplex PCR was the method, and the copy in TCRdb shows in-frame clones only, minus some. The sample records hundreds of thousands of clones, about a sixth being singletons. Germline CDR1 is SGHTA and CDR2 is FQGNSA. V dropped 1 base and J dropped 3 bases, with 13 bases sitting between them. The length of the CDR3 is 15 residues.

The TCR sequence derives from a woman between 18 and 29 years old in good health. Sequenced input: naive CD4+ T cells from blood. The chain links TRBV7-2 to TRBJ2-7; the D gene is possibly TRBD1 (5 bases). The CDR3 here is CASSLGGAGRYEQYF. The CDR3 nucleotides are TGTGCCAGCAGCTTAGGTGGGGCAGGACGCTACGAGCAGTACTTC.